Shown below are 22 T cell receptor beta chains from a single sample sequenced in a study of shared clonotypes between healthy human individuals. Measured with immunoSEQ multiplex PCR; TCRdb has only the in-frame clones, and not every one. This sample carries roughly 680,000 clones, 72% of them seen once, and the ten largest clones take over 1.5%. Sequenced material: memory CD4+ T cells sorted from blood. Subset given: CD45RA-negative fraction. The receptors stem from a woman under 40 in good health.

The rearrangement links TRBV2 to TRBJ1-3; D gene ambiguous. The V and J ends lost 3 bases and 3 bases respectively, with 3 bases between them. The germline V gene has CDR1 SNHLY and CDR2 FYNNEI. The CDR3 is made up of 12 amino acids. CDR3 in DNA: TGTGCCAGCAGTGAGGGTGGAAACACCATATATTTT. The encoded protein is CASSEGGNTIYF.

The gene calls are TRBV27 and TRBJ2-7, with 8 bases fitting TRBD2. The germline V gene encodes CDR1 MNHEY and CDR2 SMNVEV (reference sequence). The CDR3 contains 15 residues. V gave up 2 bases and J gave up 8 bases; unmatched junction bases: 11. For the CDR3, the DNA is TGTGCCAGCAGTTTAACCGGGCTAGCGGGTAGCCAGCAGTACTTC. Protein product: CASSLTGLAGSQQYF.

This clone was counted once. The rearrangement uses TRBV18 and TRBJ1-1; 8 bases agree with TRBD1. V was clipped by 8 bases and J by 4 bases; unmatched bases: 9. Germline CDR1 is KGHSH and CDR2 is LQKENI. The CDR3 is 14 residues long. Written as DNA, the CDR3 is TGTGCCAGCGACATCGGACAGGGAATCACTGAAGCTTTCTTT. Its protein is CASDIGQGITEAFF.

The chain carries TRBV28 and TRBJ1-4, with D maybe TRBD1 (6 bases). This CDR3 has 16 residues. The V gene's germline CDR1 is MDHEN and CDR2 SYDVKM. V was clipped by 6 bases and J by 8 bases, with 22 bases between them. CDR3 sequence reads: CASSLPGRGRMEKLFF. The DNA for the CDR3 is TGTGCCAGCAGCCTTCCCGGTCGGGGGCGGATGGAAAAACTGTTTTTT.

CDR3 sequence: CASSLQSQGTARSYEQYF. The CDR3 DNA sequence: TGTGCCAGCAGTTTGCAGTCTCAGGGAACAGCGCGATCCTACGAGCAGTACTTC. The gene calls are TRBV27 and TRBJ2-7; possibly TRBD1 for D (5 bases). The CDR3 is 18 residues long. V was cut by 3 bases and J by 1 base, with 22 bases left in between. Germline CDR1 reads MNHEY; CDR2 reads SMNVEV (reference sequence).

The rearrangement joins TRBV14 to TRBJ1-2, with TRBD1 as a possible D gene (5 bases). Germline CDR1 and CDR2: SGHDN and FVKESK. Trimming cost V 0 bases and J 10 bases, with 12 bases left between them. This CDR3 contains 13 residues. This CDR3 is CASSQDRAGPYTF. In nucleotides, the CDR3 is TGTGCCAGCAGCCAAGATCGGGCAGGGCCCTACACCTTC.

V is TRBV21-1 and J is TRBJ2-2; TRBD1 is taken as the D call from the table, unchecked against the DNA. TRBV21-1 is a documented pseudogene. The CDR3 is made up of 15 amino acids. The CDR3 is CASGIRTGRTGELFF. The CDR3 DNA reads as TGTGCCAGCGGCATTAGGACAGGGCGCACCGGGGAGCTGTTTTTT.

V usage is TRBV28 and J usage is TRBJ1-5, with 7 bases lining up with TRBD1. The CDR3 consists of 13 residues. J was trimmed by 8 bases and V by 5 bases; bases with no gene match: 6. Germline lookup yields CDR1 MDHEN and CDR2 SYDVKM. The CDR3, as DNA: TGTGCCAGCAGTATCCCCAGGGGGGAGCCCCAGCATTTT. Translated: CASSIPRGEPQHF.

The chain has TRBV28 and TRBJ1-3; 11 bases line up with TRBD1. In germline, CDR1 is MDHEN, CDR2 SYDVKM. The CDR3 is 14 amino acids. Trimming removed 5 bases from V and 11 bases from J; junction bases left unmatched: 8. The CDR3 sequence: CASSERDRGRSIYF. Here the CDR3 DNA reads TGTGCCAGCAGTGAAAGGGACAGGGGGAGATCCATATATTTT.

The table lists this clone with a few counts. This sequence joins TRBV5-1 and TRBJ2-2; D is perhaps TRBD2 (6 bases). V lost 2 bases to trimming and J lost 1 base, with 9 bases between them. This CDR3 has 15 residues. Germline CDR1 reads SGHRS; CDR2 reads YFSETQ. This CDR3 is CASSFGGMNTGELFF. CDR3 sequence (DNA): TGCGCCAGCAGCTTCGGCGGGATGAACACCGGGGAGCTGTTTTTT. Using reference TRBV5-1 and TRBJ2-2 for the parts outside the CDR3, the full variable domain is KAGVTQTPRYLIKTRGQQVTLSCSPISGHRSVSWYQQTPGQGLQFLFEYFSETQRNKGNFPGRFSGRQFSNSRSEMNVSTLELGDSALYLCASSFGGMNTGELFFGEGSRLTVL.

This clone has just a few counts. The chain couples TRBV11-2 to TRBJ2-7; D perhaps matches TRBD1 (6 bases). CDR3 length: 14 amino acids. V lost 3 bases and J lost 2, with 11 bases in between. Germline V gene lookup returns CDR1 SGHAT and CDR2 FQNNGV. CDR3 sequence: CASSFLDRAYEQYF. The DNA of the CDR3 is TGTGCCAGCAGCTTTTTGGACAGAGCCTACGAGCAGTACTTC.

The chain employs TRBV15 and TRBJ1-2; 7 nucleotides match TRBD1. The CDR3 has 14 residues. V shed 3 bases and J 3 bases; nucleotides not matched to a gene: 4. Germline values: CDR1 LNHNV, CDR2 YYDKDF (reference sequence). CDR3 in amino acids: CATSRGQPYYGYTF. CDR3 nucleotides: TGTGCCACCAGCAGGGGACAGCCTTACTATGGCTACACCTTC. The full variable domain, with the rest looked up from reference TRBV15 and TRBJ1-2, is DAMVIQNPRYQVTQFGKPVTLSCSQTLNHNVMYWYQQKSSQAPKLLFHYYDKDFNNEADTPDNFQSRRPNTSFCFLDIRSPGLGDTAMYLCATSRGQPYYGYTFGSGTRLTVV.

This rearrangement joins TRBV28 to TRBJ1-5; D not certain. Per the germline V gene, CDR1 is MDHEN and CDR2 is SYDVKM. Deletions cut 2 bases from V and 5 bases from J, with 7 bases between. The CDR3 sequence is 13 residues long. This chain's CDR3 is CASSLLTYQPQHF. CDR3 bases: TGTGCCAGCAGTTTACTGACCTATCAGCCCCAGCATTTT.

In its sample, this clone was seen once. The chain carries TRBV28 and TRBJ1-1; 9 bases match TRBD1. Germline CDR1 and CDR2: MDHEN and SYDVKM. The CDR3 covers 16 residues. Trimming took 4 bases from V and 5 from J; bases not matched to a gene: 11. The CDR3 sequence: CASSSGQTGGRTEAFF. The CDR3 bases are TGTGCCAGCAGTTCAGGCCAAACAGGGGGCAGAACTGAAGCTTTCTTT. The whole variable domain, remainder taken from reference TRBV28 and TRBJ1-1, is DVKVTQSSRYLVKRTGEKVFLECVQDMDHENMFWYRQDPGLGLRLIYFSYDVKMKEKGDIPEGYSVSREKKERFSLILESASTNQTSMYLCASSSGQTGGRTEAFFGQGTRLTVV.

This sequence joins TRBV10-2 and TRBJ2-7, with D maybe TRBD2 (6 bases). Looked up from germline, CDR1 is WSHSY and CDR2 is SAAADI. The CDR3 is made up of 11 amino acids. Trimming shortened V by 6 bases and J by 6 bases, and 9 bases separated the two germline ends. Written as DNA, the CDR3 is TGCGCCAGCAGGGGGGGTAGCGAGCAGTACTTC. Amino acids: CASRGGSEQYF.

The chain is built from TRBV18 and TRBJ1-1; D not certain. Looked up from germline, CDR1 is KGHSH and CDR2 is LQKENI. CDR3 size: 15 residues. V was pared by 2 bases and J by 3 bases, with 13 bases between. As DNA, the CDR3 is TGTGCCAGCTCACCAATCCCGTACGGGGACACTGAAGCTTTCTTT. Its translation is CASSPIPYGDTEAFF.

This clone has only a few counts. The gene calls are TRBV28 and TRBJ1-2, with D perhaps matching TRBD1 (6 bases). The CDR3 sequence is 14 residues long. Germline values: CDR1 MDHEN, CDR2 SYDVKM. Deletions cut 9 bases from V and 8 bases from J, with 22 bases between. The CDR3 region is CASGQSLSVWGYTF. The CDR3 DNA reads TGTGCCAGTGGACAGTCTTTGAGTGTCTGGGGCTACACCTTC.

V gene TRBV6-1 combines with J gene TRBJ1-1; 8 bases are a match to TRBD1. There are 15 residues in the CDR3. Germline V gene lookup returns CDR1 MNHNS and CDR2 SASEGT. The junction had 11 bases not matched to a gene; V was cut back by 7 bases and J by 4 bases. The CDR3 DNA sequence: TGTGCCAGCACCGAGGGGACAGGTTGGAGCACTGAAGCTTTCTTT. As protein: CASTEGTGWSTEAFF.

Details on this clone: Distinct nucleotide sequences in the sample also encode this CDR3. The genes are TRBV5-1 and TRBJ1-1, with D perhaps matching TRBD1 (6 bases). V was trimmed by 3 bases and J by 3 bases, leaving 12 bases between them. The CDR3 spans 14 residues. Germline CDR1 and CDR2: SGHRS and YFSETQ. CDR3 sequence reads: CASSSGQPYTEAFF. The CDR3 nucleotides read TGCGCCAGCAGCTCTGGACAGCCTTACACTGAAGCTTTCTTT.

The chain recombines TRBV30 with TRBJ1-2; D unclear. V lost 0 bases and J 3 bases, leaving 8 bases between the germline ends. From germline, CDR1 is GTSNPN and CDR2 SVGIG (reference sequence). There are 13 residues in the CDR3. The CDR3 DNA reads TGTGCCTGGAGTGTACTGGGCCACTATGGCTACACCTTC. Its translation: CAWSVLGHYGYTF.

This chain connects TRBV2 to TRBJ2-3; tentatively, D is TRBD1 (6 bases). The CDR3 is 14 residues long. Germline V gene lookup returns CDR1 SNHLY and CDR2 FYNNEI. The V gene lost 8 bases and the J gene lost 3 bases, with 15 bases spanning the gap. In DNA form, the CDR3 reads TGTGCCAGCGTGGGCAGGGGAATAACAGATACGCAGTATTTT. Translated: CASVGRGITDTQYF.

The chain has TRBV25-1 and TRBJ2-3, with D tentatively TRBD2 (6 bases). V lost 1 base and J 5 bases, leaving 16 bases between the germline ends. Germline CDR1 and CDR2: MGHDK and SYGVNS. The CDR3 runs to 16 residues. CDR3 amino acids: CASSESKRRELDTQYF. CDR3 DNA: TGTGCCAGCAGTGAATCAAAGCGGAGGGAGTTAGATACGCAGTATTTT.